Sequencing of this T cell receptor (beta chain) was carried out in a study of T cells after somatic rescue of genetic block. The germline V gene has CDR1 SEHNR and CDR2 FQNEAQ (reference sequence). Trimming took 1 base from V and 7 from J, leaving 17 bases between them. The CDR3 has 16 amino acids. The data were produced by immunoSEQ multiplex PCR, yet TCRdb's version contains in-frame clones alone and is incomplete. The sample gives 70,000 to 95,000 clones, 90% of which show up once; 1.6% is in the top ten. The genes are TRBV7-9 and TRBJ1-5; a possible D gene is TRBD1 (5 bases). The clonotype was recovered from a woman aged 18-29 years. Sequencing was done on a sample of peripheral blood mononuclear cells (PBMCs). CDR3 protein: CASSLGPAGGVQPQHF. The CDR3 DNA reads TGTGCCAGCAGCTTAGGACCAGCGGGGGGGGTGCAGCCCCAGCATTTT.